Below, 12 T cell receptor beta chains from the same sample are listed, as sequenced in a study of shared T cell receptors in the human thymus. The assay was immunoSEQ multiplex PCR, and TCRdb's table has in-frame clones only and misses some. The sample carries some 760,000 clones, 80% to 90% recorded once. This sample was shared with a second study, whose subject was human thymus T cells.

Sequencing used thymocytes. These receptors originate from a girl less than two years old with a congenital heart defect.

V and J are TRBV5-1 and TRBJ1-1, with D perhaps TRBD1 (5 bases). CDR3 length: 20 residues. The germline V gene has CDR1 SGHRS and CDR2 YFSETQ. Trimming stripped 0 bases from V and 6 bases from J, with 30 bases between. The CDR3 spells CASSLVEGRGKAGRRAEAFF. The CDR3 DNA is TGCGCCAGCAGCTTGGTAGAGGGACGGGGAAAAGCGGGAAGACGGGCTGAAGCTTTCTTT.

Concerning this clone itself: This CDR3 is also generated by other DNA sequences in the sample. The rearrangement joins TRBV5-1 to TRBJ1-1; TRBD1 is a possible D gene (6 bases). Between the trimmed V and J ends, which lost 4 bases and 4 bases, there was a span of 11 bases. This CDR3 is built from 13 residues. The germline gives CDR1 SGHRS, CDR2 YFSETQ. The CDR3 protein is CASSPQGGTEAFF. CDR3 nucleotide sequence: TGCGCCAGCAGCCCACAGGGCGGCACTGAAGCTTTCTTT.

With regard to this clone: Distinct nucleotide sequences in the sample also encode this CDR3. The chain carries TRBV15 and TRBJ1-6, with D possibly TRBD1 on 6 matching bases. Germline CDR1 LNHNV, CDR2 YYDKDF (reference sequence). This CDR3 has 17 amino acids. V was cut by 1 base and J by 10 bases, with 20 bases left in between. The CDR3 DNA is TGTGCCACCAGCAGAGGGGATGGGGGGGCATCTGACTCACCCCTCCACTTT. It translates to CATSRGDGGASDSPLHF.

The genes are TRBV28 and TRBJ1-3; the D gene is possibly TRBD1 (6 bases). This CDR3 contains 16 residues. CDR1 is MDHEN, CDR2 SYDVKM, per germline. The V end lost 8 bases, the J end lost 0 bases, and 17 bases lay between the germline ends. CDR3 coding DNA: TGTGCCAGCTACGGGGGAGGGACAAGCTCTGGAAACACCATATATTTT. Protein sequence: CASYGGGTSSGNTIYF.

This clone has a single count. The chain has TRBV6-1 and TRBJ1-1; D is uncertain. Between the trimmed V and J ends, which lost 1 base and 10 bases, there was a span of 19 bases. CDR1 and CDR2 (germline): MNHNS, SASEGT. The CDR3 has 15 amino acids. The CDR3 DNA is TGTGCCAGCAGTGAAGGTTTTGGCCCGGAGCTAGGAGCTTTCTTT. Protein product: CASSEGFGPELGAFF.

The rearrangement joins TRBV5-6 to TRBJ1-1; D is uncertain. From germline, CDR1 is SGHDT and CDR2 YYEEEE. V was pared by 3 bases and J by 2 bases, with 5 bases between. The CDR3 length is 12 residues. CDR3 protein: CASSSTNTEAFF. Here the CDR3 DNA reads TGTGCCAGCAGCTCGACAAACACTGAAGCTTTCTTT.

This clone was observed a few times. V is TRBV7-2 and J is TRBJ1-6, with 7 bases identical to TRBD1. Germline V gene sequence: CDR1 SGHTA, CDR2 FQGNSA. The CDR3 has 15 amino acids. Trimming at V came to 3 bases and at J to 7 bases, leaving 6 bases not matched to a gene. The DNA for the CDR3 is TGTGCCAGCAGCTTCCGGGACAGAGAGAATTCACCCCTCCACTTT. It encodes CASSFRDRENSPLHF.

CDR3 DNA sequence: TGTGCCAGCAGACCCAGGGGGCCCGAGAACACTGAAGCTTTCTTT. Encoded protein: CASRPRGPENTEAFF. This chain joins TRBV27 and TRBJ1-1, with 8 bases identical to TRBD1. The germline gives CDR1 MNHEY, CDR2 SMNVEV (reference sequence). J lost 1 base, V lost 6 bases, and 7 bases had no gene match. This CDR3 has 15 residues.

This sequence joins TRBV7-9 and TRBJ1-1; tentatively, D is TRBD1 (6 bases). This CDR3 is 18 amino acids long. V was clipped by 1 base and J by 10 bases, with 28 bases between them. The germline CDR1 and CDR2 sequences are SEHNR and FQNEAQ (reference sequence). CDR3 residues: CASSLVAPMNGTTPGAFF. The DNA of the CDR3 is TGTGCCAGCAGCTTAGTTGCCCCCATGAACGGGACAACACCGGGAGCTTTCTTT.

This clone has a handful of counts. This chain joins TRBV7-2 and TRBJ2-5; possible D gene TRBD2, 6 bases. The V gene's germline CDR1 is SGHTA and CDR2 FQGNSA. This CDR3 region has 14 residues. V was shortened by 3 bases and J by 2 bases, with 10 bases between the two germline ends. The CDR3 DNA sequence: TGTGCCAGCAGCTTGGTAGCGGATCAAGAGACCCAGTACTTC. Protein product: CASSLVADQETQYF.

The rearrangement joins TRBV6-4 to TRBJ2-5, with 14 bases aligning to TRBD2. Germline trimming cut 0 bases from V and 10 bases from J; bases unmatched to any gene: 13. CDR1 MRHNA and CDR2 SNTAGT come from the germline V gene. CDR3 length: 18 amino acids. CDR3 residues: CASSDSGLAGAREELQYF. As DNA, the CDR3 is TGTGCCAGCAGTGACTCGGGACTAGCGGGGGCTAGAGAAGAGCTCCAGTACTTC.

This clone occurred once. The chain uses TRBV5-4 and TRBJ2-1; 7 nucleotides match TRBD1. V shed 4 bases, J shed 14 bases, and the junction held 9 bases outside the gene matches. This CDR3 is built from 12 residues. CDR1 and CDR2 (germline): SGHNT, YYREEE (reference sequence). CDR3 nucleotides: TGTGCCAGCAGCGAAAGACAGGGTAGGGAGTTCTTC. This translates into CASSERQGREFF. Variable domain in full (rest from reference TRBV5-4 and TRBJ2-1): ETGVTQSPTHLIKTRGQQVTLRCSSQSGHNTVSWYQQALGQGPQFIFQYYREEENGRGNFPPRFSGLQFPNYSSELNVNALELDDSALYLCASSERQGREFFGPGTRLTVL.